This entry lists 32 T cell receptor beta chains sequenced from one sample in a study of blood T cell repertoires in COVID-19. Using immunoSEQ multiplex PCR, the repertoire was profiled, and TCRdb retains in-frame clones only, with some absent. Here the sample spans 180,000 or so clones, 87% being singletons. Sequencing input: peripheral blood. The receptors come from a man younger than 35 with active or convalescent COVID-19.

This clone was observed once. The rearrangement uses TRBV7-9 and TRBJ2-2; 10 positions match TRBD2. The germline gives CDR1 SEHNR, CDR2 FQNEAQ (reference sequence). This CDR3 has 17 amino acids. The trim removed 3 bases at V and 3 bases at J, leaving 7 bases unmatched. The CDR3 loop reads CASSFAGSGGDTGELFF. CDR3 in DNA: TGTGCCAGCAGCTTCGCGGGGAGCGGGGGGGACACCGGGGAGCTGTTTTTT.

The chain employs TRBV6-1 and TRBJ2-4, with 8 bases identical to TRBD2. CDR1 is MNHNS, CDR2 SASEGT, per germline. This CDR3 has 17 residues. Trimming took 1 base from V and 8 from J; bases not matched to a gene: 13. CDR3 sequence (DNA): TGTGCCAGCAGTGAAGGAAGACCGGCGGGGGGCCGGGACATTCAGTACTTC. Amino acids: CASSEGRPAGGRDIQYF.

The CDR3 DNA is TGTGCCAGCAGCTTGAGGACTAGCGGGGGCTCAGATACGCAGTATTTT. As protein: CASSLRTSGGSDTQYF. The chain joins TRBV11-3 to TRBJ2-3; 13 nucleotides agree with TRBD2. CDR1 is SGHNT and CDR2 is YENEEA in the germline V gene. The CDR3 is 16 amino acids. The V and J ends lost 3 bases and 4 bases, in that order; junction bases with no gene match: 4.

This clone came up a few times. The rearrangement joins TRBV24-1 to TRBJ2-5, with D possibly matching TRBD1 (6 bases). Trimming took off 1 base at V and 2 bases at J, with 10 bases between the two ends. CDR1 and CDR2 from the germline V gene are KGHDR and SFDVKD. The CDR3 covers 15 residues. CDR3 coding DNA: TGTGCCACCAGTGATTTCATGGACAGTCAAGAGACCCAGTACTTC. This encodes CATSDFMDSQETQYF.

V and J are TRBV9 and TRBJ1-2; TRBD1 matches at 9 bases. Unmatched junction bases numbered 2, after V lost 3 bases and J lost 8 bases. The CDR3 contains 12 residues. From germline, CDR1 is SGDLS and CDR2 YYNGEE. CDR3 DNA: TGTGCCAGCAGCGGGGACAGGGTAGGCTACACCTTC. Amino acids: CASSGDRVGYTF.

The gene calls are TRBV29-1 and TRBJ2-3; D gene uncertain. The germline gives CDR1 SQVTM, CDR2 ANQGSEA. Between the trimmed V and J ends, which lost 7 bases and 4 bases, there was a span of 12 bases. This CDR3 spans 12 amino acids. The CDR3 region has the DNA TGCAGCGCGAGGAGCCTGGCAGATACGCAGTATTTT. This codes for CSARSLADTQYF.

The chain carries TRBV5-1 and TRBJ1-2; possible D gene TRBD1, 5 bases. Germline lookup yields CDR1 SGHRS and CDR2 YFSETQ. The CDR3 runs to 15 residues. The V gene lost 5 bases and the J gene lost 4 bases, with 18 bases spanning the gap. CDR3 sequence: CASSSPGGSGYGYTF. CDR3 coding DNA: TGCGCCAGCAGTTCCCCGGGGGGTAGCGGCTATGGCTACACCTTC. Looking up the rest from reference TRBV5-1 and TRBJ1-2 gives the full variable domain: KAGVTQTPRYLIKTRGQQVTLSCSPISGHRSVSWYQQTPGQGLQFLFEYFSETQRNKGNFPGRFSGRQFSNSRSEMNVSTLELGDSALYLCASSSPGGSGYGYTFGSGTRLTVV.

The chain carries TRBV7-2 and TRBJ2-7, with a tentative D call TRBD2 (6 bases). Germline V gene sequence: CDR1 SGHTA, CDR2 FQGNSA. CDR3 length: 15 amino acids. V gave up 5 bases and J gave up 4 bases, with 18 bases separating them. DNA of the CDR3: TGTGCCAGCAGCCGGACTACCGATGCTGTTTACGAGCAGTACTTC. Translated: CASSRTTDAVYEQYF.

The genes are TRBV7-2 and TRBJ2-7; TRBD2 matches 10 bases. CDR3 length: 14 amino acids. V lost 6 bases and J lost 2; bases outside the gene matches: 4. CDR1 is SGHTA, CDR2 FQGNSA, per germline. CDR3 DNA sequence: TGTGCCAGCAGATCCGGACTAGCGGCCTACGAGCAGTACTTC. It yields the protein CASRSGLAAYEQYF.

J is TRBJ2-3 and V is TRBV19; 13 bases fit TRBD2. This CDR3 has 18 residues. CDR1 LNHDA and CDR2 SQIVND come from the germline V gene (reference sequence). V was pared by 7 bases and J by 0 bases, with 10 bases of the junction left unmatched. The CDR3 sequence is CASTGLAGIFPSTDTQYF. In DNA, the CDR3 is TGTGCCAGTACGGGACTAGCGGGGATTTTCCCTAGCACAGATACGCAGTATTTT.

The chain links TRBV18 to TRBJ2-5; TRBD1 agrees at 12 bases. From germline, CDR1 is KGHSH and CDR2 LQKENI. V gave up 3 bases and J gave up 4 bases; unmatched junction bases: 3. CDR3 length: 15 amino acids. CDR3 amino acids: CASSPRDRGPETQYF. In DNA, the CDR3 is TGTGCCAGCTCACCCCGGGACAGGGGGCCAGAGACCCAGTACTTC.

The V call is TRBV21-1, the J call TRBJ2-1; TRBD2 is the table's D call and was not checked against the DNA. TRBV21-1 is a pseudogene segment. This CDR3 has 17 residues. The CDR3 nucleotides are TGTGCCAGCAGCAAAGGTCAAAGGACTAGCGGTTACAATGAGCAGTTCTTC. Translation: CASSKGQRTSGYNEQFF.

The gene calls are TRBV7-6 and TRBJ1-1; D is uncertain. V was trimmed by 3 bases and J by 1 base, leaving 15 bases between them. The V gene's germline CDR1 is SGHVS and CDR2 FNYEAQ. This CDR3 spans 16 amino acids. CDR3 loop: CASSFSPPAKNTEAFF. DNA for the CDR3: TGTGCCAGCAGCTTTAGTCCACCTGCTAAGAACACTGAAGCTTTCTTT.

CDR3 in DNA: TGTGCCAGCAGTTACGACAGGGGCACCGGTGAAAAACTGTTTTTT. This translates into CASSYDRGTGEKLFF. This chain connects TRBV6-5 to TRBJ1-4; 8 nucleotides align to TRBD1. Germline CDR1 and CDR2: MNHEY and SVGAGI. J gave up 7 bases and V 2 bases, and 6 bases lay outside the gene matches. The length of the CDR3 is 15 residues.

The V call is TRBV7-3, the J call TRBJ2-5; 7 bases match TRBD1. This CDR3 is built from 13 residues. The V segment lost 8 bases and the J segment 4 bases; nucleotides outside the gene matches: 7. CDR1 is SGHTA, CDR2 FQGTGA, per germline. This CDR3 is CASAQGTRETQYF. In DNA form, the CDR3 reads TGTGCCAGCGCACAGGGGACAAGAGAGACCCAGTACTTC.

The chain couples TRBV28 to TRBJ1-5, with D maybe TRBD1 (6 bases). The CDR3 covers 14 residues. V was trimmed by 6 bases and J by 0 bases, leaving 9 bases between them. Per germline, CDR1 MDHEN and CDR2 SYDVKM. CDR3 DNA sequence: TGTGCCAGCAGGTCGGACAGTAGCAATCAGCCCCAGCATTTT. This gives the protein CASRSDSSNQPQHF.

The V gene is TRBV9, the J gene TRBJ1-5; a weak D match, TRBD1 (5 bases). Trimming took off 4 bases at V and 0 bases at J, with 11 bases between the two ends. The CDR3 covers 15 residues. Per germline, CDR1 SGDLS and CDR2 YYNGEE. Here the CDR3 DNA reads TGTGCCAGCAGCTCGGGGGGATATAGCAATCAGCCCCAGCATTTT. It encodes CASSSGGYSNQPQHF.

CDR3 sequence: CASSPAGTVYNEQFF. DNA for the CDR3: TGTGCCAGCAGTCCAGCCGGGACAGTATACAATGAGCAGTTCTTC. The genes are TRBV28 and TRBJ2-1; 7 bases agree with TRBD1. V lost 5 bases and J lost 4; bases outside the gene matches: 8. The CDR3 is 15 residues long. The germline V gene has CDR1 MDHEN and CDR2 SYDVKM.

This sequence joins TRBV18 and TRBJ1-2; TRBD1 matches at 9 bases. Germline CDR1 is KGHSH and CDR2 is LQKENI. This CDR3 region has 13 residues. J gave up 4 bases and V 6 bases, and 3 bases lay outside the gene matches. The CDR3 DNA is TGTGCCAGCTCTCCGACAGGGGGCTATGGCTACACCTTC. Its protein is CASSPTGGYGYTF.

V usage is TRBV5-1 and J usage is TRBJ1-2; D call uncertain. The CDR3 extends over 15 amino acids. The germline gives CDR1 SGHRS, CDR2 YFSETQ. Trimming stripped 2 bases from V and 6 bases from J, with 17 bases between. The CDR3 coding sequence is TGCGCCAGCAGCTTTGACAAGCTCCCTGATCATGGCTACACCTTC. Its translation is CASSFDKLPDHGYTF.

The chain recombines TRBV4-2 with TRBJ2-2, with 12 bases aligning to TRBD2. The J segment lost 7 bases and the V segment lost 0 bases, leaving 15 bases of the junction unmatched. The germline CDR1 and CDR2 sequences are LGHNA and YNFKEQ. This CDR3 is 20 amino acids long. The CDR3 DNA follows: TGTGCCAGCAGCCAAGATGTAGCTAGCGGGAGGGCCCTCGAAGGCGGGGAGCTGTTTTTT. Translation gives CASSQDVASGRALEGGELFF.

The gene calls are TRBV20-1 and TRBJ1-2; 8 nucleotides agree with TRBD1. The germline V gene has CDR1 DFQATT and CDR2 SNEGSKA (reference sequence). The CDR3 loop spans 11 amino acids. Trimming at V came to 7 bases and at J to 8 bases, leaving 6 bases not matched to a gene. CDR3 in DNA: TGCAGTGGTGGACAGGGAGACGGCTACACCTTC. Its translation is CSGGQGDGYTF.

The chain is built from TRBV7-6 and TRBJ1-1, with D perhaps TRBD1 (5 bases). Germline CDR1 is SGHVS and CDR2 is FNYEAQ. The CDR3 has 14 amino acids. Trimming removed 3 bases at V and 2 bases at J, with 10 bases between. The CDR3 spells CASSFGAVNTEAFF. The DNA for the CDR3 is TGTGCCAGCAGCTTTGGGGCAGTTAACACTGAAGCTTTCTTT.

The chain carries TRBV11-3 and TRBJ2-5, with 12 bases aligning to TRBD2. The V segment lost 4 bases and the J segment 4 bases; nucleotides outside the gene matches: 10. Per germline, CDR1 SGHNT and CDR2 YENEEA. The CDR3 runs to 17 residues. The CDR3 DNA reads as TGTGCCAGCAGCTCTTTGAGACTAGCGGGAGCTTCAGAGACCCAGTACTTC. Encoded protein: CASSSLRLAGASETQYF.

The chain couples TRBV6-6 to TRBJ1-4; D not certain. Looked up from germline, CDR1 is MNHNY and CDR2 is SVGAGI (reference sequence). V gave up 6 bases and J gave up 8 bases, with 16 bases separating them. The CDR3 loop spans 14 amino acids. CDR3 DNA sequence: TGTGCCAGCAGAATGGGAGCTGTTGAGGAAAAACTGTTTTTT. Translating gives CASRMGAVEEKLFF.

The gene calls are TRBV15 and TRBJ2-1; tentatively, D is TRBD1 (5 bases). Germline CDR1 LNHNV, CDR2 YYDKDF (reference sequence). The length of the CDR3 is 16 residues. Trimming left V 3 bases short and J 6 bases short, with 18 bases between. The DNA for the CDR3 is TGTGCCACCAGCAGCGGTAGGGGTCTTATACGCAATGAGCAGTTCTTC. The encoded protein is CATSSGRGLIRNEQFF.

The chain couples TRBV30 to TRBJ1-5, with no clear D. Trimming pared 4 bases from V and 0 bases from J, leaving 7 bases between. This CDR3 has 13 amino acids. Germline V gives CDR1 GTSNPN, CDR2 SVGIG (reference sequence). Here the CDR3 reads CAWNPGSNQPQHF. The CDR3 region has the DNA TGTGCCTGGAATCCCGGTAGCAATCAGCCCCAGCATTTT.

This rearrangement joins TRBV7-8 to TRBJ2-2; TRBD1 matches at 7 bases. The CDR3 covers 14 residues. The V and J ends lost 5 bases and 5 bases, in that order; junction bases with no gene match: 5. Germline CDR1 and CDR2: SGHVS and FQNEAQ. The CDR3 protein is CASSHDRATGELFF. DNA of the CDR3: TGTGCCAGCAGCCATGACAGGGCGACCGGGGAGCTGTTTTTT.

This clone was observed once. The chain joins TRBV5-1 to TRBJ2-3; a weak D match, TRBD2 (6 bases). This CDR3 comprises 15 residues. V dropped 3 bases and J dropped 2 bases, with 13 bases sitting between them. CDR1 is SGHRS, CDR2 YFSETQ, per germline. The CDR3 DNA reads TGCGCCAGCAGCTCCTTAACGGGGGACACAGATACGCAGTATTTT. It translates to CASSSLTGDTDTQYF.

The chain joins TRBV12-5 to TRBJ2-7; 12 nucleotides align to TRBD2. The CDR3 spans 21 residues. Trimming at V came to 1 base and at J to 3 bases, leaving 19 bases not matched to a gene. CDR1 and CDR2 (germline): LGHNT, FRNRAP. The CDR3 sequence is CASGLDETSGSTRADYYEQYF. For the CDR3, the DNA is TGTGCTAGTGGTTTGGACGAGACTAGCGGGAGTACCCGCGCAGACTACTACGAGCAGTACTTC.

Only one count was recorded for this clone. The CDR3 DNA follows: TGTGCCAGCAGCCAAGCAAGGACAGTCTTAACGGGCTACACCTTC. Translating gives CASSQARTVLTGYTF. The rearrangement links TRBV7-2 to TRBJ1-2, with a weak D call TRBD1 (6 bases). Trimming took 5 bases from V and 8 from J, leaving 21 bases between them. Germline lookup yields CDR1 SGHTA and CDR2 FQGNSA. The CDR3 totals 15 residues.

The table lists this clone with a count of one. The chain combines TRBV7-2 with TRBJ2-2; TRBD1 might be the D (5 bases). The CDR3 runs to 14 residues. Trimming left V 3 bases short and J 5 bases short, with 10 bases between. CDR1 is SGHTA and CDR2 is FQGNSA in the germline V gene. In nucleotides, the CDR3 is TGTGCCAGCAGCTTCCTGACAGAGACCGGGGAGCTGTTTTTT. Protein sequence: CASSFLTETGELFF.